Below, 26 T cell receptor beta chains from the same sample are listed, as sequenced in a study of cytomegalovirus exposure and HLA in healthy donors. A multiplex PCR was run with 60 Vbeta primers and 13 Jbeta primers. Clones were sequenced by immunoSEQ multiplex PCR, and TCRdb holds only the in-frame ones, with some missing. The table records 120,000 to 150,000 clones, roughly 77% of them present only once. The specimen sequenced was PBMCs. The receptors stem from a middle-aged man in good health and CMV-seronegative.

Notes on this clone: The junction departs from the called germline gene at one end, perhaps through a read error. This rearrangement joins TRBV6-5 to TRBJ1-3; no clear D. The germline gives CDR1 MNHEY, CDR2 SVGAGI. This CDR3 is 16 amino acids long. CDR3 protein: CASSYRPERAGNAIYF. For the CDR3, the DNA is TGTGCCAGCAGTTACCGCCCTGAGAGGGCTGGAAACGCCATATATTTT.

This rearrangement joins TRBV6-5 to TRBJ1-1; the D gene is possibly TRBD1 (6 bases). Trimming removed 0 bases at V and 3 bases at J, with 14 bases between. The germline gives CDR1 MNHEY, CDR2 SVGAGI. CDR3 size: 16 residues. The CDR3 spells CASSYSVGGSDTEAFF. DNA for the CDR3: TGTGCCAGCAGTTACTCTGTAGGGGGATCTGACACTGAAGCTTTCTTT.

The chain joins TRBV6-1 to TRBJ1-6; D might be TRBD1 (5 bases). This CDR3 is built from 15 residues. V lost 4 bases to trimming and J lost 9 bases, with 16 bases between them. Germline CDR1 is MNHNS and CDR2 is SASEGT. The CDR3 DNA reads TGTGCCAGCAGTGGGACCCGGGGGGAAAGTTCACCCCTCCACTTT. Translated, it gives CASSGTRGESSPLHF.

The chain carries TRBV5-1 and TRBJ1-1, with TRBD1 identical over 8 bases. Germline-derived CDR1 and CDR2 are SGHRS and YFSETQ. With V trimmed by 3 bases and J by 8 bases, 6 bases remained unmatched. The CDR3 extends over 13 amino acids. The CDR3, as DNA: TGCGCCAGCAGCTCCACAGGGGGAAGAGAAGCTTTCTTT. Translation: CASSSTGGREAFF.

This clone was detected a few times. The chain couples TRBV6-1 to TRBJ1-2; D not resolved. Germline V CDR1 and CDR2: MNHNS, SASEGT. The CDR3 is 13 residues long. V shed 6 bases and J shed 3 bases, with 11 bases lying between them. This chain's CDR3 is CASRRPRDYGYTF. CDR3 DNA: TGTGCCAGCAGGCGGCCCCGGGACTATGGCTACACCTTC.

Remarks on this clone: The identical CDR3 is also encoded by other nucleotide sequences in the sample. V gene TRBV27 combines with J gene TRBJ2-5, with a tentative D call TRBD1 (5 bases). Trimming stripped 3 bases from V and 1 base from J, with 12 bases between. The germline V gene encodes CDR1 MNHEY and CDR2 SMNVEV (reference sequence). The CDR3 consists of 15 residues. The CDR3 DNA is TGTGCCAGCAGTTTGGGTAGGACATTCCAAGAGACCCAGTACTTC. This encodes CASSLGRTFQETQYF.

The J gene is TRBJ2-1, the V gene TRBV19; 8 bases fit TRBD2. The V gene's germline CDR1 is LNHDA and CDR2 SQIVND (reference sequence). The trim removed 6 bases at V and 6 bases at J, leaving 10 bases unmatched. This CDR3 has 15 amino acids. CDR3 loop: CASSTPAGGPNEQFF. The CDR3, as DNA: TGTGCCAGTAGCACACCCGCGGGGGGTCCCAATGAGCAGTTCTTC.

This CDR3 is CSVEGSRGYTF. The CDR3 nucleotides read TGCAGCGTTGAAGGATCGAGAGGCTACACCTTC. The chain joins TRBV29-1 to TRBJ1-2; D remains unclear. This CDR3 contains 11 residues. From germline, CDR1 is SQVTM and CDR2 ANQGSEA. Trimming cost V 1 base and J 8 bases, with 8 bases left between them.

The chain couples TRBV7-2 to TRBJ2-3; D is ambiguous. From germline, CDR1 is SGHTA and CDR2 FQGNSA. Trimming took off 5 bases at V and 5 bases at J, with 11 bases between the two ends. The CDR3 extends over 13 amino acids. The DNA of the CDR3 is TGTGCCAGCAGCACGAGACTGGGAGATACGCAGTATTTT. Protein: CASSTRLGDTQYF.

The chain is built from TRBV5-1 and TRBJ2-1; 8 bases align to TRBD1. The CDR3 sequence is 14 residues long. Germline assignment: CDR1 SGHRS and CDR2 YFSETQ. V gave up 7 bases and J gave up 5 bases; unmatched junction bases: 8. The CDR3 loop is CASLSGTGDNEQFF. The CDR3 DNA is TGCGCCAGCCTCTCCGGGACAGGAGACAATGAGCAGTTCTTC.

The chain carries TRBV5-1 and TRBJ2-6, with TRBD1 as a possible D gene (5 bases). CDR3 size: 14 residues. The V end was cut by 4 bases, the J end by 0 bases, with 5 bases between. The germline V gene has CDR1 SGHRS and CDR2 YFSETQ. The CDR3 sequence: CASSDSSGANVLTF. The CDR3 coding sequence is TGCGCCAGCAGCGACAGCTCTGGGGCCAACGTCCTGACTTTC.

The chain recombines TRBV28 with TRBJ1-1; possibly TRBD1 for D (6 bases). Germline CDR1 is MDHEN and CDR2 is SYDVKM. The CDR3 contains 15 residues. V gave up 5 bases and J gave up 7 bases, with 20 bases separating them. CDR3 protein: CASSPTTLGQLEAFF. The DNA of the CDR3 is TGTGCCAGCAGTCCAACAACCCTAGGACAGCTTGAAGCTTTCTTT.

This clone was observed a few times. The chain couples TRBV5-1 to TRBJ2-7, with a weak D call TRBD1 (5 bases). Trimming left V 0 bases short and J 3 bases short, with 13 bases between. CDR1 and CDR2 from the germline V gene are SGHRS and YFSETQ. CDR3 length equals 15 residues. CDR3 DNA sequence: TGCGCCAGCAGCTTGGTGCCGGACACAATCTACGAGCAGTACTTC. It codes for CASSLVPDTIYEQYF.

The gene calls are TRBV27 and TRBJ1-6; D gene ambiguous. This CDR3 has 14 residues. Between the trimmed V and J ends, which lost 2 bases and 6 bases, there was a span of 8 bases. The germline V gene has CDR1 MNHEY and CDR2 SMNVEV (reference sequence). CDR3 sequence: CASSLIETNSPLHF. The CDR3 region has the DNA TGTGCCAGCAGTTTAATAGAAACTAATTCACCCCTCCACTTT.

This CDR3 reads CASSYLGQMVSPLHF. DNA for the CDR3: TGTGCCAGCAGTTACCTGGGACAGATGGTGTCACCCCTCCACTTT. The chain combines TRBV6-5 with TRBJ1-6; the match to TRBD1 covers 7 bases. Looked up from germline, CDR1 is MNHEY and CDR2 is SVGAGI. V gave up 2 bases and J gave up 10 bases; unmatched junction bases: 8. The CDR3 loop spans 15 amino acids.

This chain connects TRBV30 to TRBJ2-7, with a weak D call TRBD2 (6 bases). Trimming removed 4 bases at V and 1 base at J, with 11 bases between. This CDR3 comprises 13 residues. In germline, CDR1 is GTSNPN, CDR2 SVGIG (reference sequence). The CDR3 coding sequence is TGTGCCTGGAAGGTCGGGGGATCCTACGAGCAGTACTTC. Its translation is CAWKVGGSYEQYF.

This chain connects TRBV29-1 to TRBJ1-2, with 9 bases fitting TRBD1. CDR1 is SQVTM, CDR2 ANQGSEA, per germline. Trimming cost V 5 bases and J 1 base; bases outside gene matches: 11. The CDR3 spans 16 residues. CDR3 sequence (DNA): TGCAGCGTTAAGGGCGGGGACAGGGAATATAACTATGGCTACACCTTC. This sequence encodes CSVKGGDREYNYGYTF.

The chain carries TRBV6-5 and TRBJ1-1; a weak D match, TRBD1 (5 bases). Trimming pared 7 bases from V and 1 base from J, leaving 13 bases between. CDR1 is MNHEY and CDR2 is SVGAGI in the germline V gene. The CDR3 totals 14 residues. The CDR3 spells CASTLPGPNTEAFF. The CDR3 DNA sequence: TGTGCCAGCACTCTCCCAGGGCCGAACACTGAAGCTTTCTTT.

This chain joins TRBV7-8 and TRBJ1-2; no clear D. V lost 3 bases and J 14 bases, leaving 16 bases between the germline ends. CDR1 is SGHVS and CDR2 is FQNEAQ in the germline V gene. The CDR3 has 12 residues. CDR3 in DNA: TGTGCCAGCAGCTTGAGTTCTAGGTTGTGGACCTTC. This sequence encodes CASSLSSRLWTF.

This clone was detected a few times. The chain combines TRBV9 with TRBJ2-3, with D uncertain. Germline V gene sequence: CDR1 SGDLS, CDR2 YYNGEE. This CDR3 is built from 15 residues. The V end was cut by 3 bases, the J end by 2 bases, with 13 bases between. CDR3 sequence: CASSATPRVTDTQYF. In DNA, the CDR3 is TGTGCCAGCAGCGCAACCCCGCGAGTCACAGATACGCAGTATTTT.

The chain's CDR3 is CASSSGVIEKLFF. In DNA, the CDR3 is TGTGCCAGCAGCTCAGGGGTTATTGAAAAACTGTTTTTT. The V gene is TRBV7-9, the J gene TRBJ1-4; perhaps TRBD1 as D (6 bases). Trimming pared 4 bases from V and 7 bases from J, leaving 10 bases between. Germline V gene sequence: CDR1 SEHNR, CDR2 FQNEAQ (reference sequence). The CDR3 totals 13 residues.

This clone appeared a few times. The genes are TRBV5-8 and TRBJ1-1; 8 bases agree with TRBD1. Germline V gives CDR1 SGHTS, CDR2 YDEGEE. This CDR3 has 14 amino acids. With V trimmed by 5 bases and J by 3 bases, 6 bases remained unmatched. In DNA, the CDR3 is TGTGCCAGCAGATCCTACAGGGGGTACACTGAAGCTTTCTTT. This translates into CASRSYRGYTEAFF.

The chain employs TRBV14 and TRBJ2-2; the match to TRBD2 covers 7 bases. The CDR3 totals 20 residues. Germline loops: CDR1 SGHDN, CDR2 FVKESK. V trimming: 4 bases; J trimming: 2 bases; junction bases outside the gene matches: 19. CDR3 sequence: CASSRVPGTMGMDNTGELFF. The CDR3 DNA follows: TGTGCCAGCAGCCGAGTACCCGGGACTATGGGAATGGACAACACCGGGGAGCTGTTTTTT.

The table lists this clone with a few counts. The chain links TRBV5-1 to TRBJ2-2; no firm D call. CDR3 size: 12 residues. The V end was cut by 0 bases, the J end by 8 bases, with 5 bases between. Per the germline V gene, CDR1 is SGHRS and CDR2 is YFSETQ. CDR3 coding DNA: TGCGCCAGCAGCTTGGGGCCTGGGGAGCTGTTTTTT. This sequence encodes CASSLGPGELFF.

This CDR3 is CASCLTSGTYNEQFF. The CDR3 DNA reads TGTGCCAGCTGCCTGACTAGCGGGACATACAATGAGCAGTTCTTC. The chain joins TRBV6-1 to TRBJ2-1; 11 positions match TRBD2. J lost 4 bases, V lost 8 bases, and 7 bases had no gene match. Germline values: CDR1 MNHNS, CDR2 SASEGT. This CDR3 is built from 15 residues.

This clone was counted between two and nine times. This sequence joins TRBV7-9 and TRBJ1-4, with no clear D. The germline V gene has CDR1 SEHNR and CDR2 FQNEAQ (reference sequence). V lost 1 base and J lost 0, with 9 bases in between. The length of the CDR3 is 16 residues. This chain's CDR3 is CASSLDSWPTNEKLFF. DNA of the CDR3: TGTGCCAGCAGCTTAGATTCGTGGCCAACTAATGAAAAACTGTTTTTT.